What follows are 27 T cell receptor beta chains derived from one specimen sequenced in a study of regulatory T cells in long-lasting Graves disease. Libraries of TCR beta came from iRepertoire HTBI primers plus Arm-PCR of CDR3 regions. TCRdb reprocessed the multiplex PCR reads with MiXCR, giving one entry per CDR3 protein. The sample lists some 470,000 distinct CDR3 sequences, roughly 21% occurring once. The sample's time point: persistent/refractory GD, antithyroid drugs over 5 years with positive TRAb. Making the TCR library involved RNA that had been extracted from PBMCs. Sequences were derived from peripheral blood mononuclear cells (PBMCs), sampled when the disease was refractory, from a patient treated with antithyroid drugs. The receptors shown here come from a female donor with Graves disease.

Worth noting for this clonotype: A much bigger clone sits one base away, suggesting this may be a read error. The V call is TRBV19, the J call TRBJ1-1; no firm D call. CDR1 is LNHDA, CDR2 SQIVND, per germline (reference sequence). The CDR3 loop spans 15 amino acids. The V and J ends lost 6 bases and 0 bases respectively, with 14 bases between them. The CDR3 here is CASRVRGNMNTEAFF. The DNA of the CDR3 is TGTGCCAGTAGAGTACGGGGAAACATGAACACTGAAGCTTTCTTT.

The CDR3 coding sequence is TGTGCCAGCAGCGTAGAGGCAGGGACTTGGGACACCATATATTTT. This gives the protein CASSVEAGTWDTIYF. The chain employs TRBV9 and TRBJ1-3; weak D call: TRBD1 (5 bases). Trimming cost V 0 bases and J 8 bases, with 15 bases left between them. Germline V CDR1 and CDR2: SGDLS, YYNGEE. The length of the CDR3 is 15 residues. The variable domain in full, with the rest retrieved from reference TRBV9 and TRBJ1-3, is DSGVTQTPKHLITATGQRVTLRCSPRSGDLSVYWYQQSLDQGLQFLIQYYNGEERAKGNILERFSAQQFPDLHSELNLSSLELGDSALYFCASSVEAGTWDTIYFGEGSWLTVV.

About this clonotype: It may be a read error: a sequence one base away is much more abundant. The V and J genes are TRBV28 and TRBJ1-4, with TRBD1 identical over 7 bases. Germline trimming cut 5 bases from V and 5 bases from J; bases unmatched to any gene: 5. Germline V gives CDR1 MDHEN, CDR2 SYDVKM. The CDR3 has 14 amino acids. The CDR3 DNA sequence: TGTGCCAGCAGTGACGGGACAGTCAATGAAAAACTGTTTTTT. Amino acids: CASSDGTVNEKLFF.

This rearrangement joins TRBV28 to TRBJ2-7, with a possible D match to TRBD2 (6 bases). Looked up from germline, CDR1 is MDHEN and CDR2 is SYDVKM. This CDR3 contains 14 residues. With 3 bases removed from V and 7 bases from J, the gap between germline ends came to 16 bases. The CDR3 DNA reads TGTGCCAGCAGTTTGGAGGGAGTTGTTGGTGAGCAGTACTTC. This encodes CASSLEGVVGEQYF. The full variable domain, its missing parts supplied by reference TRBV28 and TRBJ2-7, is DVKVTQSSRYLVKRTGEKVFLECVQDMDHENMFWYRQDPGLGLRLIYFSYDVKMKEKGDIPEGYSVSREKKERFSLILESASTNQTSMYLCASSLEGVVGEQYFGPGTRLTVT.

The chain joins TRBV7-9 to TRBJ2-5, with TRBD2 matching 9 bases. The CDR3 consists of 18 residues. Germline values: CDR1 SEHNR, CDR2 FQNEAQ (reference sequence). V lost 0 bases and J lost 4; bases outside the gene matches: 12. This CDR3 reads CASSLAPPGSGRSETQYF. In DNA, the CDR3 is TGTGCCAGCAGCTTAGCCCCCCCGGGTAGCGGGAGATCAGAGACCCAGTACTTC.

This chain joins TRBV24-1 and TRBJ2-2; D unresolved. V was shortened by 10 bases and J by 4 bases, with 9 bases between the two germline ends. Germline V CDR1 and CDR2: KGHDR, SFDVKD. The CDR3 totals 12 residues. The CDR3 region has the DNA TGTGCCACAGAGGACGGCACCGGGGAGCTGTTTTTT. Protein: CATEDGTGELFF.

This clonotype was seen at least ten times. The chain has TRBV6-1 and TRBJ2-7; TRBD1 might be the D (6 bases). This CDR3 spans 13 amino acids. Germline V gene data show CDR1 as MNHNS and CDR2 as SASEGT. With 6 bases removed from V and 2 bases from J, the gap between germline ends came to 11 bases. CDR3 amino acids: CASRIDRTYEQYF. The CDR3 DNA follows: TGTGCCAGCAGGATAGACAGGACCTACGAGCAGTACTTC.

This clonotype was counted at least ten times. The chain is built from TRBV12-3 or TRBV12-4 and TRBJ2-7; possibly TRBD1 for D (5 bases). Trimming pared 4 bases from V and 3 bases from J, leaving 10 bases between. The CDR3 runs to 13 residues. In DNA, the CDR3 is TGTGCCAGCAGTTCCAGGGTCTTCTACGAGCAGTACTTC. Translating gives CASSSRVFYEQYF.

This clonotype has just a few counts. The chain carries TRBV5-1 and TRBJ2-7; 10 bases agree with TRBD2. The CDR3 is 15 amino acids. V was clipped by 0 bases and J by 2 bases; unmatched bases: 2. CDR1 SGHRS and CDR2 YFSETQ come from the germline V gene. Written as DNA, the CDR3 is TGCGCCAGCAGCTTGGAACTAGCGGGGCCCTACGAGCAGTACTTC. Its protein is CASSLELAGPYEQYF.

This clonotype was counted between two and nine times. The chain has TRBV6-1 and TRBJ2-2; a weak D match, TRBD2 (6 bases). Germline assignment: CDR1 MNHNS and CDR2 SASEGT. Between the trimmed V and J ends, which lost 9 bases and 0 bases, there was a span of 17 bases. CDR3 length: 16 residues. In DNA, the CDR3 is TGTGCCAGTCCCGCCGGGACTCAAACGAACACCGGGGAGCTGTTTTTT. This translates into CASPAGTQTNTGELFF.

This clonotype was observed a few times. The V call is TRBV19, the J call TRBJ2-6, with 7 bases that match TRBD2. CDR1 is LNHDA and CDR2 is SQIVND in the germline V gene (reference sequence). After removal of 3 bases from V and 1 base from J, the junction contained 12 bases not matched to a gene. There are 19 residues in the CDR3. The CDR3 DNA reads as TGTGCCAGTAGTATGAGTCCCAGGGAGGGAGGGTCTGGGGCCAACGTCCTGACTTTC. As protein: CASSMSPREGGSGANVLTF.

This clonotype was observed at least ten times. The chain carries TRBV12-3 or TRBV12-4 and TRBJ2-5; D not certain. The CDR3 totals 13 residues. V was clipped by 8 bases and J by 1 base, with 11 bases between them. In DNA form, the CDR3 reads TGTGCCAGCGCATTCTCTGGCCAAGAGACCCAGTACTTC. Translation: CASAFSGQETQYF.

This clonotype was counted at least ten times. This CDR3 reads CASSPPQVPNTGELFF. CDR3 sequence (DNA): TGTGCCAGCAGTCCACCACAGGTCCCGAACACCGGGGAGCTGTTTTTT. J is TRBJ2-2 and V is TRBV28; D may be TRBD1 (5 bases). The CDR3 totals 16 residues. Germline values: CDR1 MDHEN, CDR2 SYDVKM. V was pared by 5 bases and J by 0 bases, with 13 bases between.

A few counts support this clonotype. The chain employs TRBV7-2 and TRBJ1-1, with D unresolved. V lost 1 base and J 1 base, leaving 10 bases between the germline ends. Germline V gene data show CDR1 as SGHTA and CDR2 as FQGNSA. CDR3 length: 15 residues. The CDR3 region is CASSLVAWGNTEAFF. CDR3 sequence (DNA): TGTGCCAGCAGCTTAGTCGCATGGGGGAACACTGAAGCTTTCTTT.

This clonotype occurred many times. The chain links TRBV6-2 or TRBV6-3 to TRBJ2-2; either TRBD1 or TRBD2 may fit D (6 bases each). Germline V CDR1 and CDR2: MNHEY, SVGEGT. Trimming took off 0 bases at V and 5 bases at J, with 16 bases between the two ends. The CDR3 contains 17 residues. The CDR3 is CASSYSRGADWTGELFF. CDR3 bases: TGTGCCAGCAGTTACTCGAGGGGGGCCGATTGGACCGGGGAGCTGTTTTTT.

V and J are TRBV30 and TRBJ1-6, with D possibly being TRBD1 (5 bases). There are 17 residues in the CDR3. Trimming removed 3 bases from V and 0 bases from J, with 15 bases in between. Germline lookup yields CDR1 GTSNPN and CDR2 SVGIG (reference sequence). The CDR3 spells CAWSSARAVSYNSPLHF. The CDR3 region has the DNA TGTGCCTGGAGCAGCGCCAGGGCCGTCTCCTATAATTCACCCCTCCACTTT.

This clonotype was observed many times. The gene calls are TRBV28 and TRBJ2-7; 8 bases agree with TRBD1. V was pared by 8 bases and J by 1 base, with 10 bases of the junction left unmatched. Per the germline V gene, CDR1 is MDHEN and CDR2 is SYDVKM. CDR3 size: 15 residues. CDR3 sequence (DNA): TGTGCCAGCGGTAAACCAGGGGGCCTGTCCTACGAGCAGTACTTC. This encodes CASGKPGGLSYEQYF.

In regard to this clonotype: This clone may be a read error of a much larger clone one base away. The rearrangement uses TRBV27 and TRBJ2-7; 11 bases are a match to TRBD2. CDR3 size: 13 residues. Looked up from germline, CDR1 is MNHEY and CDR2 is SMNVEV (reference sequence). The CDR3 sequence is CASSGTSGYKQYF. CDR3 sequence (DNA): TGTGCCAGCTCAGGGACTAGCGGCTACAAGCAGTACTTC.

The V call is TRBV29-1, the J call TRBJ1-1; no definite D call. V lost 4 bases to trimming and J lost 0 bases, with 6 bases between them. This CDR3 spans 12 amino acids. Germline V gene sequence: CDR1 SQVTM, CDR2 ANQGSEA. CDR3 amino acids: CSVVRMNTEAFF. CDR3 bases: TGCAGCGTTGTTAGAATGAACACTGAAGCTTTCTTT.

This clonotype was seen a handful of times. The CDR3 region is CASSQGPLGLATYEQYF. The CDR3 DNA is TGTGCCAGCAGCCAAGGTCCGCTTGGACTAGCTACCTACGAGCAGTACTTC. V and J are TRBV3-1 and TRBJ2-7; 8 nucleotides match TRBD2. Germline CDR1 reads LGHDT; CDR2 reads YNNKEL (reference sequence). This CDR3 has 17 amino acids. The ends lost 1 base at V and 2 bases at J; junction bases unmatched: 10.

This clonotype was seen many times. The chain is built from TRBV11-2 and TRBJ1-5; D ambiguous. CDR3 length equals 15 residues. Germline CDR1 SGHAT, CDR2 FQNNGV. The V gene lost 6 bases and the J gene lost 0 bases, with 12 bases spanning the gap. In nucleotides, the CDR3 is TGTGCCAGCAGTTCTAGCAGTTATAGCAATCAGCCCCAGCATTTT. Protein: CASSSSSYSNQPQHF.

There are a few counts of this clonotype. The chain joins TRBV29-1 to TRBJ2-7; a weak D match, TRBD1 (5 bases). This CDR3 spans 13 amino acids. CDR1 is SQVTM, CDR2 ANQGSEA, per germline. Between the trimmed V and J ends, which lost 6 bases and 3 bases, there was a span of 15 bases. The DNA of the CDR3 is TGCAGCGTGAAAGACAGTCCCTTCTACGAGCAGTACTTC. Its protein is CSVKDSPFYEQYF.

The chain uses TRBV29-1 and TRBJ2-5; a weak D match, TRBD1 (7 bases). The CDR3 is 13 amino acids. The V and J ends lost 6 bases and 0 bases respectively, with 11 bases between them. The germline V gene encodes CDR1 SQVTM and CDR2 ANQGSEA. CDR3 amino acids: CSVRGVYQETQYF. Here the CDR3 DNA reads TGCAGCGTCAGGGGGGTGTACCAAGAGACCCAGTACTTC.

The J gene is TRBJ2-2, the V gene TRBV12-3 or TRBV12-4; 7 bases map to TRBD2. The V gene end was trimmed by 7 bases and the J gene end by 6 bases; junction bases not matched to a gene: 14. The CDR3 totals 16 residues. CDR3 protein: CASTSGTNVRAGELFF. CDR3 DNA sequence: TGTGCCAGCACCTCCGGGACTAATGTTAGGGCCGGGGAGCTGTTTTTT.

This clonotype has at least ten counts. The chain employs TRBV28 and TRBJ2-7; a weak D match, TRBD1 (5 bases). The CDR3 is 14 residues long. Trimming stripped 7 bases from V and 3 bases from J, with 16 bases between. Germline CDR1 is MDHEN and CDR2 is SYDVKM. The CDR3 DNA sequence: TGTGCCAGCACCCCCGCCGGCAGGGTCTACGAGCAGTACTTC. This sequence encodes CASTPAGRVYEQYF.

The V call is TRBV12-3 or TRBV12-4, the J call TRBJ2-2; 7 bases are a match to TRBD1. The CDR3 has 16 residues. Unmatched junction bases numbered 11, after V lost 6 bases and J lost 4 bases. DNA for the CDR3: TGTGCCAGCAGCCCTTACAGGGGCCGAGTCACCGGGGAGCTGTTTTTT. Residues: CASSPYRGRVTGELFF.

This clonotype has more than one count but fewer than ten. The V gene is TRBV3-1, the J gene TRBJ2-1; TRBD2 matches at 7 bases. The CDR3 totals 15 residues. Germline V gene sequence: CDR1 LGHDT, CDR2 YNNKEL (reference sequence). With 1 base clipped from V and 8 bases from J, the junction kept 8 bases outside the gene matches. CDR3 amino acids: CASSQVIGEGYEQFF. CDR3 DNA sequence: TGTGCCAGCAGCCAAGTTATAGGGGAGGGCTATGAGCAGTTCTTC.